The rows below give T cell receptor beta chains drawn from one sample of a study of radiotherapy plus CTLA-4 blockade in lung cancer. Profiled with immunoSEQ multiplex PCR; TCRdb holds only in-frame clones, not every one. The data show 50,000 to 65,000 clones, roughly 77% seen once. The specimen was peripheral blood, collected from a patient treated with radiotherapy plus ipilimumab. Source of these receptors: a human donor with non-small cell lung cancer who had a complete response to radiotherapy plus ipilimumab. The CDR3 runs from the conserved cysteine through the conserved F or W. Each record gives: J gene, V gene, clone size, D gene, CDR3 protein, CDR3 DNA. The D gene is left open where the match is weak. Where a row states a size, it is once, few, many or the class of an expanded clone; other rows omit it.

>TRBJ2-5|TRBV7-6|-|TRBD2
CASSLRAGPQETQYF
TGTGCCAGCAGCTTACGAGCGGGACCCCAAGAGACCCAGTACTTC
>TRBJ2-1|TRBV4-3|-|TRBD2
CASSQKRAGGYNEQFF
TGCGCCAGCAGCCAAAAGAGGGCGGGGGGCTACAATGAGCAGTTCTTC
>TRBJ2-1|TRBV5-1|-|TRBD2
CASQRVGGGNEQFF
TGCGCCAGCCAGCGAGTGGGGGGGGGCAATGAGCAGTTCTTC
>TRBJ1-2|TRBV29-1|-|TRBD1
CSVEVTGGGYGYTF
TGCAGCGTTGAGGTGACAGGGGGTGGTTATGGCTACACCTTC
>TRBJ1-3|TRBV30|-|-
CAWSVHSSGNTIYF
TGTGCCTGGAGTGTCCACAGCTCTGGAAACACCATATATTTT
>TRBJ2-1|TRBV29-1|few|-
CSVTGNLDNEQFF
TGCAGCGTTACCGGGAATCTCGACAATGAGCAGTTCTTC
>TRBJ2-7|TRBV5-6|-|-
CASSLFAGELYEQYF
TGTGCCAGCAGCTTATTCGCAGGGGAACTCTACGAGCAGTACTTC
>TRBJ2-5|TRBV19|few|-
CASSIDAGETQYF
TGTGCCAGTAGTATAGATGCCGGAGAGACCCAGTACTTC
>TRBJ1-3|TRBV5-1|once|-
CASSFPSGGTSGNTIYF
TGCGCCAGCAGCTTCCCGTCGGGGGGTACCTCTGGAAACACCATATATTTT
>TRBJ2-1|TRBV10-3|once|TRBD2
CAISGLAEYNEQFF
TGTGCCATCAGTGGACTAGCGGAATACAATGAGCAGTTCTTC
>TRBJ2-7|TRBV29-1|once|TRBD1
CSVGQGRTPYEQYF
TGCAGCGTGGGACAGGGTCGGACCCCTTACGAGCAGTACTTC
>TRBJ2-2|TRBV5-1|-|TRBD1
CASSRDSSNTGELFF
TGCGCCAGCAGCCGGGACAGCTCGAACACCGGGGAGCTGTTTTTT
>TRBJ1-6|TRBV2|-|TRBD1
CASGGQGFNSPLHF
TGTGCCAGCGGGGGACAGGGGTTTAATTCACCCCTCCACTTT
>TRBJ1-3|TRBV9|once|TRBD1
CASSVAGGTAGNTIYF
TGTGCCAGCAGCGTAGCGGGGGGGACAGCTGGAAACACCATATATTTT
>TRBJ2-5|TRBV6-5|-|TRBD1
CASSSFGQGVVETQYF
TGTGCCAGCAGTTCGTTCGGACAGGGGGTAGTGGAGACCCAGTACTTC
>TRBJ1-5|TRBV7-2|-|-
CASSLGWASNQPQHF
TGTGCCAGCAGCCTCGGTTGGGCTAGCAATCAGCCCCAGCATTTT
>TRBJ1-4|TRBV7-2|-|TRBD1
CASSTGELDEKLFF
TGTGCCAGCAGCACAGGGGAGTTAGATGAAAAACTGTTTTTT
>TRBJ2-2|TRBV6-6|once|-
CASSGGRANTGELFF
TGTGCCAGCAGTGGGGGCAGGGCGAACACCGGGGAGCTGTTTTTT
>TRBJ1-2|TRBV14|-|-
CASSQLFVESFYGYTF
TGTGCCAGCAGCCAACTTTTCGTAGAGTCTTTCTATGGCTACACCTTC
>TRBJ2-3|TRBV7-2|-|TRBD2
CASSLGVSGSDTQYF
TGTGCCAGCAGCCTCGGGGTTAGCGGGAGTGATACGCAGTATTTT
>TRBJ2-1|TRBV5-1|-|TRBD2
CASSLGAGGPGEQFF
TGCGCCAGCAGCTTGGGAGCGGGAGGGCCCGGTGAGCAGTTCTTC
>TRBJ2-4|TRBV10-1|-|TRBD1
CASSPGGAGAKNIQYF
TGCGCCAGCAGTCCAGGGGGCGCGGGGGCCAAAAACATTCAGTACTTC
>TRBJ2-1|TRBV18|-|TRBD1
CASSPYGQASYNEQFF
TGTGCCAGCTCACCCTACGGACAGGCCTCCTACAATGAGCAGTTCTTC
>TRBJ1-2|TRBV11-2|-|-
CASSPDQTRGGGYTF
TGTGCCAGCAGCCCAGATCAGACCCGAGGTGGGGGCTACACCTTC
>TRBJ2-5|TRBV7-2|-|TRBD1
CASSLEGTGGFWGETQYF
TGTGCCAGCAGCTTAGAGGGGACAGGGGGCTTTTGGGGAGAGACCCAGTACTTC
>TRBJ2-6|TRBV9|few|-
CASSVAPGQGNILTF
TGTGCCAGCAGCGTAGCTCCGGGACAAGGTAACATCCTGACTTTC
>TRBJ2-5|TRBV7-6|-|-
CASSLEVPGRHSETQYF
TGTGCCAGCAGCTTAGAAGTACCAGGTAGACACTCAGAGACCCAGTACTTC
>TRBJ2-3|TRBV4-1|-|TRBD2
CASSQVGGGADTQYF
TGCGCCAGCAGCCAAGTTGGGGGAGGGGCAGATACGCAGTATTTT
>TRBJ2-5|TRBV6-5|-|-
CASSLTFDNQETQYF
TGTGCCAGCAGTCTAACTTTCGACAACCAAGAGACCCAGTACTTC
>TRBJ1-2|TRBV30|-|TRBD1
CAWRNTGVLLGGYTF
TGTGCCTGGAGGAATACAGGGGTTCTTCTGGGGGGCTACACCTTC
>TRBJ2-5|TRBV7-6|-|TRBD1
CASSLKGGQETQYF
TGTGCCAGCAGCTTAAAAGGGGGCCAGGAGACCCAGTACTTC
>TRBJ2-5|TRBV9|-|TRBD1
CASSPYLRDRQETQYF
TGTGCCAGCAGCCCATACCTCAGGGACAGACAAGAGACCCAGTACTTC
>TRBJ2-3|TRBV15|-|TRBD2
CATSRDGVAGYSTQYF
TGTGCCACCAGCAGAGATGGGGTAGCGGGATACAGTACGCAGTATTTT
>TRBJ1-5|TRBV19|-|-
CASSTPWGGEIGNQPQHF
TGTGCCAGTAGTACCCCATGGGGGGGGGAAATCGGCAATCAGCCCCAGCATTTT
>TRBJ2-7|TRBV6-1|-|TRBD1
CASRHGQGYYEQYF
TGTGCCAGCAGACATGGACAGGGATACTACGAGCAGTACTTC
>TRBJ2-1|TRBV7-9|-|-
CASNTGYSYNEQFF
TGTGCCAGCAATACGGGATACTCCTACAATGAGCAGTTCTTC
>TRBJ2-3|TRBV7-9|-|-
CASSLDTGGHTDTQYF
TGTGCCAGCAGCTTAGACACGGGGGGCCACACAGATACGCAGTATTTT
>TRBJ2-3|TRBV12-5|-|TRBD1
CASGGTGTDTQYF
TGTGCTAGTGGGGGGACAGGAACAGATACGCAGTATTTT
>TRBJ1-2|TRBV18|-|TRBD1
CASSLQTGEDYGYTF
TGTGCCAGCTCCCTTCAGACAGGGGAGGACTATGGCTACACCTTC
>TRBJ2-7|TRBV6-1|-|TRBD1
CASHDRAFSYEQYF
TGTGCCAGCCATGACAGGGCGTTTTCCTACGAGCAGTACTTC
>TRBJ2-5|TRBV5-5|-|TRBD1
CASSEPGQVVQETQYF
TGTGCCAGCAGCGAACCGGGACAGGTAGTCCAAGAGACCCAGTACTTC
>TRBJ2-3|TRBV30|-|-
CAWSAAGIFSTDTQYF
TGTGCCTGGAGTGCCGCAGGTATCTTTAGCACAGATACGCAGTATTTT
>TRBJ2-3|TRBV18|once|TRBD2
CASSRYSPAGVSTDTQYF
TGTGCCAGCTCTCGGTACTCCCCCGCGGGGGTTTCCACAGATACGCAGTATTTT
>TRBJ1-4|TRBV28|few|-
CASMSFATNEKLFF
TGTGCCAGCATGTCGTTTGCAACTAATGAAAAACTGTTTTTT
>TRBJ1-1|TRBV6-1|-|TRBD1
CASSMDRADTEAFF
TGTGCCAGCAGCATGGACAGGGCCGACACTGAAGCTTTCTTT
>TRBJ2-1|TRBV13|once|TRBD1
CASSGTGTDSSYNEQFF
TGTGCCAGCAGCGGAACCGGGACAGATAGCTCCTACAATGAGCAGTTCTTC
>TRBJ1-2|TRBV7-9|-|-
CASSLDQGPNNYGYTF
TGTGCCAGCAGCTTAGATCAGGGCCCAAATAACTATGGCTACACCTTC
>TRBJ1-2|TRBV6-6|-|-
CASSYVSQGYTF
TGTGCCAGCAGTTACGTATCGCAGGGCTACACCTTC
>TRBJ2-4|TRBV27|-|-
CASSRDSIGAKNIQYF
TGTGCCAGCAGTCGGGACTCCATTGGAGCCAAAAACATTCAGTACTTC